The rows below give T cell receptor beta chains drawn from one sample of a study of shared clonotypes between healthy human individuals. Method: immunoSEQ multiplex PCR; TCRdb's copy keeps in-frame clones and lacks some. The sample consists of nearly 1 million clones, over 60% of them appearing once. The source material was memory CD4+ T cells sorted from blood. The receptors were gathered from a man younger than 35 in good health. Both conserved end residues are part of each CDR3. D genes are given only for firm matches. Rows give clone size only sometimes, using once, few, many, or a class for an expanded clone.

TRBJ2-1 TRBV20-1 . . CSALPEGGQFF TGCAGTGCCCTTCCGGAGGGAGGGCAGTTCTTC
TRBJ2-4 TRBV28 . . CASSEQGTKNIQYF TGTGCCAGCAGCGAACAGGGTACCAAAAACATTCAGTACTTC
TRBJ2-1 TRBV5-1 . . CASRTHEQFF TGCGCCAGCAGAACCCATGAGCAGTTCTTC
TRBJ2-7 TRBV6-1 . . CASSQQGEFNYEQYF TGTGCCAGCAGCCAACAAGGAGAGTTTAACTACGAGCAGTACTTC
TRBJ1-1 TRBV18 . . CASSPETGVEAFF TGTGCCAGCTCACCGGAGACAGGCGTTGAAGCTTTCTTT
TRBJ1-6 TRBV28 . few CATHQGGDYNSPLHF TGTGCCACCCATCAGGGCGGGGACTATAATTCACCCCTCCACTTT
TRBJ2-7 TRBV6-1 . . CASRTSPGPTYEQYF TGTGCCAGCAGAACAAGTCCGGGACCTACCTACGAGCAGTACTTC
TRBJ2-7 TRBV18 TRBD1 . CASSPSLRDRGLFIYEQYF TGTGCCAGCTCGCCCTCGCTCCGGGACAGGGGGCTTTTTATCTACGAGCAGTACTTC
TRBJ1-6 TRBV5-4 . . CASSLAARGESPLHF TGTGCCAGCAGCTTGGCGGCCCGAGGGGAGTCACCCCTCCACTTT
TRBJ2-7 TRBV6-1 . . CASSRLSSYEQYF TGTGCCAGTTCGCGCCTGAGCTCCTACGAGCAGTACTTC
TRBJ2-7 TRBV4-1 . . CASSQAGLPAYEQYF TGCGCCAGCAGCCAAGCAGGACTGCCGGCCTACGAGCAGTACTTC
TRBJ1-6 TRBV5-1 TRBD1 many CASKLGQGNSPLHF TGCGCCAGCAAGTTGGGACAGGGTAACTCACCCCTCCACTTT
TRBJ2-5 TRBV5-1 . . CASTDNYAETQYF TGCGCCAGCACCGACAACTATGCCGAGACCCAGTACTTC